These 7 T cell receptor beta chains came from one sample sequenced in a study of blood T cell repertoires in COVID-19. Libraries were prepared by immunoSEQ multiplex PCR; TCRdb keeps only in-frame clonotypes and omits some of them. The sample carries approximately 320,000 clones, roughly 85% recorded once. Sequencing input: peripheral blood. The receptors were gathered from a human donor in a cohort sampled during active COVID-19.

V is TRBV3-1 (or the pseudogene TRBV3-2) and J is TRBJ2-7; D not certain. The CDR3 extends over 14 amino acids. In germline, CDR1 is LGHDT, CDR2 YNNKEL (reference sequence). V was shortened by 0 bases and J by 1 base, with 7 bases between the two germline ends. Here the CDR3 DNA reads TGTGCCAGCAGCCAAGAGGCTCCTTCCTACGAGCAGTACTTC. It specifies CASSQEAPSYEQYF.

To note about this clone: Distinct nucleotide sequences in the sample also encode this CDR3. The rearrangement joins TRBV24-1 to TRBJ1-3; weak D call: TRBD1 (5 bases). The CDR3 consists of 14 residues. V was clipped by 4 bases and J by 1 base, with 7 bases between them. CDR1 is KGHDR, CDR2 SFDVKD, per germline. The CDR3 loop reads CATSDPGSGNTIYF. The CDR3 nucleotides are TGTGCCACCAGTGACCCAGGGTCTGGAAACACCATATATTTT.

CDR3 sequence reads: CASRGLLQMNTEAFF. As DNA, the CDR3 is TGTGCCAGCAGGGGGCTGTTGCAGATGAACACTGAAGCTTTCTTT. This chain links TRBV2 with TRBJ1-1; a weak D match, TRBD1 (5 bases). Trimming stripped 6 bases from V and 0 bases from J, with 14 bases between. This CDR3 has 15 residues. CDR1 and CDR2 from the germline V gene are SNHLY and FYNNEI.

This chain joins TRBV29-1 and TRBJ1-3; D gene unclear. V lost 3 bases to trimming and J lost 1 base, with 4 bases between them. The CDR3 totals 12 residues. CDR1 is SQVTM, CDR2 ANQGSEA, per germline. CDR3 loop: CSVDMSGNTIYF. The CDR3 region has the DNA TGCAGCGTTGACATGTCTGGAAACACCATATATTTT.

The V and J genes are TRBV5-8 and TRBJ2-2; 8 bases are shared with TRBD2. Trimming at V came to 3 bases and at J to 1 base, leaving 5 bases not matched to a gene. This CDR3 is built from 16 residues. Looked up from germline, CDR1 is SGHTS and CDR2 is YDEGEE. The CDR3 DNA reads TGTGCCAGCAGCTCCGGGGGGGCCTGGAACACCGGGGAGCTGTTTTTT. Amino acid sequence: CASSSGGAWNTGELFF.

The rearrangement joins TRBV24-1 to TRBJ1-2, with 8 bases aligning to TRBD1. Germline CDR1 and CDR2: KGHDR and SFDVKD. The CDR3 runs 15 residues. The ends lost 2 bases at V and 4 bases at J; junction bases unmatched: 5. Here the CDR3 reads CATSDSGTGFYGYTF. For the CDR3, the DNA is TGTGCCACCAGTGATTCCGGGACAGGCTTCTATGGCTACACCTTC.

This rearrangement joins TRBV21-1 to TRBJ2-1; the DNA was not used to check the table's D call, TRBD1. TRBV21-1 is labeled a pseudogene. The CDR3 has 13 amino acids. In nucleotides, the CDR3 is TGTGCCAGAAGGGGGTCGTTTCGCGGGGAGCAGTTCTTC. Its protein product is CARRGSFRGEQFF.